The next 8 T cell receptor beta chains were all read from a single sample in a study of T cell repertoires in cytomegalovirus infection. TCRdb re-derived calls from the reads in MiXCR, one entry per CDR3 protein. Found here are roughly 90,000 distinct CDR3 sequences, about 29% of them singletons; the top ten hold about 65%. The antigens of these receptors remain unknown. Sample: CD8+ T cells from cultured PBMCs, taken from culture after CMV antigen stimulation. These receptor sequences come from a human donor in good health (CMV status not recorded). Some clones in this sample may be carry-over from other donors' samples.

The chain combines TRBV5-6 with TRBJ1-2; D is uncertain. The CDR3 runs 14 residues. V dropped 0 bases and J dropped 5 bases, with 11 bases sitting between them. The germline CDR1 and CDR2 sequences are SGHDT and YYEEEE. The CDR3 protein is CASSLARGGYGYTF. The CDR3 coding sequence is TGTGCCAGCAGCTTGGCCCGGGGAGGGTATGGCTACACCTTC.

V is TRBV6-1 and J is TRBJ2-7, with a weak D call TRBD1 (6 bases). The CDR3 has 15 amino acids. From germline, CDR1 is MNHNS and CDR2 SASEGT. V was clipped by 5 bases and J by 3 bases, with 17 bases between them. CDR3 amino acids: CASSSTQGLGYEQYF. The CDR3 DNA follows: TGTGCCAGCAGTTCTACACAGGGTCTCGGCTACGAGCAGTACTTC.

This clonotype was found many times. The chain carries TRBV7-2 and TRBJ1-1; D is possibly TRBD1 (6 bases). V lost 3 bases to trimming and J lost 0 bases, with 11 bases between them. Germline V gene lookup returns CDR1 SGHTA and CDR2 FQGNSA. There are 15 residues in the CDR3. Here the CDR3 reads CASSFHGQLNTEAFF. CDR3 DNA sequence: TGTGCCAGCAGCTTTCATGGACAGTTGAACACTGAAGCTTTCTTT.

The chain has TRBV7-9 and TRBJ2-1; no clear D gene. The CDR3 runs 12 residues. From germline, CDR1 is SEHNR and CDR2 FQNEAQ (reference sequence). V was trimmed by 4 bases and J by 7 bases, leaving 8 bases between them. In DNA, the CDR3 is TGTGCCAGCAGCTCAGCAAGTAATGAGCAGTTCTTC. This sequence encodes CASSSASNEQFF.

The table lists this clonotype with a few counts. V gene TRBV7-2 combines with J gene TRBJ2-3, with a tentative D call TRBD2 (6 bases). V was pared by 1 base and J by 2 bases, with 10 bases between. CDR1 SGHTA and CDR2 FQGNSA come from the germline V gene. The CDR3 runs 15 residues. The CDR3 DNA sequence: TGTGCCAGCAGCTTAGTGGGGGGATTCACAGATACGCAGTATTTT. This translates into CASSLVGGFTDTQYF.

This clonotype appeared many times. The chain combines TRBV7-8 with TRBJ1-5, with 9 bases fitting TRBD1. The ends lost 5 bases at V and 6 bases at J; junction bases unmatched: 11. CDR1 is SGHVS and CDR2 is FQNEAQ in the germline V gene. The CDR3 has 16 residues. The CDR3 nucleotides are TGTGCCAGCAGCGGGAGTACAGGGGGCGGCGGTCAGCCCCAGCATTTT. It yields the protein CASSGSTGGGGQPQHF.

The V call is TRBV7-1, the J call TRBJ2-1; 7 bases align to TRBD2. TRBV7-1 carries the ORF label, with uncertain function. This CDR3 is 15 amino acids long. After removal of 5 bases from V and 1 base from J, the junction contained 5 bases not matched to a gene. The CDR3 here is CASSPSGVSYNEQFF. CDR3 nucleotides: TGTGCCAGCAGCCCGAGCGGGGTTTCCTACAATGAGCAGTTCTTC.

In this sample, this clonotype turned up many times. The CDR3 reads CASSLEGSSFYGYTF. The CDR3 DNA is TGTGCCAGCAGCTTAGAAGGCAGTAGCTTCTATGGCTACACCTTC. This chain links TRBV7-8 with TRBJ1-2; D remains unclear. Deletions cut 1 base from V and 4 bases from J, with 13 bases between. Germline assignment: CDR1 SGHVS and CDR2 FQNEAQ. The CDR3 has 15 amino acids.